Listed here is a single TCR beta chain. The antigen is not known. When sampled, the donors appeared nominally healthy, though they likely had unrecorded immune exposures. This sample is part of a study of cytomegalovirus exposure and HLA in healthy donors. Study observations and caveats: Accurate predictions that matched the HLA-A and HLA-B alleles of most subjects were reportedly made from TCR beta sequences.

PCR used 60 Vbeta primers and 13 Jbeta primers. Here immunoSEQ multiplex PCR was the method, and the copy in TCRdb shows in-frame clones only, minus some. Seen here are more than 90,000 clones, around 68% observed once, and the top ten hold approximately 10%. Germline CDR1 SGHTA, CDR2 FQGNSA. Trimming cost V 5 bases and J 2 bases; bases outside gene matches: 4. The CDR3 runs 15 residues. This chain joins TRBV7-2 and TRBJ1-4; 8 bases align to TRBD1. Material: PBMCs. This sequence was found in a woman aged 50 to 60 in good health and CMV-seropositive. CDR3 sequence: CASSPDRGTNEKLFF. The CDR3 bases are TGTGCCAGCAGCCCTGACAGGGGTACTAATGAAAAACTGTTTTTT.